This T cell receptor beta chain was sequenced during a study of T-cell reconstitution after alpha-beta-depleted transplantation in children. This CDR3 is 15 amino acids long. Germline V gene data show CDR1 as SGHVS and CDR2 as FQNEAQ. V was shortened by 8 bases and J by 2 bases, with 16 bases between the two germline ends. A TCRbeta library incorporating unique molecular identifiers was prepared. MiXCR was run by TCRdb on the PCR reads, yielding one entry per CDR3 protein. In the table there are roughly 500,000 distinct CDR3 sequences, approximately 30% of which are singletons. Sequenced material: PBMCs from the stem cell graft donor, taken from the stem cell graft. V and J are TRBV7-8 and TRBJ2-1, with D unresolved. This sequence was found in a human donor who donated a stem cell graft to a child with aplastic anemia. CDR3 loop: CASWVGSTPYNEQFF. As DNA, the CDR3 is TGTGCCAGCTGGGTTGGGTCCACCCCCTACAATGAGCAGTTCTTC.